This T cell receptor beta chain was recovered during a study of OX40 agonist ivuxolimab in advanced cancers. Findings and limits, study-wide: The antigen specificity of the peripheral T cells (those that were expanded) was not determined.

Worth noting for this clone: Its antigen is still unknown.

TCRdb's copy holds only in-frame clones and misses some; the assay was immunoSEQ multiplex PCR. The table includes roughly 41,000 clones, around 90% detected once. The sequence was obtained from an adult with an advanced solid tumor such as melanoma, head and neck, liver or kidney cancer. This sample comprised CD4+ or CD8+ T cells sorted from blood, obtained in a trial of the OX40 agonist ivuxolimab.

CDR3 nucleotide sequence: TGTGCCAGTAGTTATATGGAGAACACTGAAGCTTTCTTT. It yields the protein CASSYMENTEAFF. The genes are TRBV19 and TRBJ1-1, with D unclear. Germline V lookup: CDR1 LNHDA, CDR2 SQIVND (reference sequence). V lost 5 bases, J lost 1 base, and 8 bases lay in between. The CDR3 totals 13 residues.